This T cell receptor beta chain was sequenced during a study of shared clonotypes between healthy human individuals. Whole-study findings and limits: Estimated richness was generally greater in naive than memory subsets. In contrast to clonotypes shared by all four donors, non-shared clonotypes had lower generation probabilities.

Only one count was recorded for this clone. Antigen specificity is unknown. Produced via immunoSEQ multiplex PCR; TCRdb's table is partial and in-frame only. The data hold a few million clones, with approximately 96% observed a single time. CDR1 is MNHEY, CDR2 SVGAGI, per germline. V lost 6 bases to trimming and J lost 6 bases; unmatched junction nucleotides: 8. This CDR3 region has 15 residues. The sequence derives from a man aged 18-30 years in good health. The specimen sequenced was naive CD4+ T cells sorted from blood. Subset meaning: CD45RA+ positively selected. The chain uses TRBV6-5 and TRBJ1-6, with 7 bases lining up with TRBD1. The CDR3 region has the DNA TGTGCCAGCAGATCCGGGACAGTACTTAATTCACCCCTCCACTTT. The encoded protein is CASRSGTVLNSPLHF.